The 32 T cell receptor beta chains presented below share a single source sample, sequenced in a study of T cell changes during pregnancy in multiple sclerosis. TCRdb keeps only in-frame clones here, not all; method: immunoSEQ multiplex PCR. The repertoire holds fewer than 50,000 clones, with about nine tenths as singletons. The specimen was peripheral blood, collected in the second trimester of pregnancy. These receptors all stem from a female donor in good health, enrolled as a control in a pregnancy study.

Here the CDR3 DNA reads TGTGCCAGTAATGACAGGGGCAATCAGCCCCAGCATTTT. Translated: CASNDRGNQPQHF. This rearrangement joins TRBV19 to TRBJ1-5; the match to TRBD1 covers 7 bases. CDR3 length equals 13 residues. With 7 bases clipped from V and 2 bases from J, the junction kept 2 bases outside the gene matches. Per the germline V gene, CDR1 is LNHDA and CDR2 is SQIVND (reference sequence).

The rearrangement joins TRBV6-4 to TRBJ1-2; no definite D call. The CDR3 length is 16 residues. From germline, CDR1 is MRHNA and CDR2 SNTAGT. Trimming cost V 2 bases and J 8 bases, with 21 bases left between them. The DNA for the CDR3 is TGTGCCAGCAGTGACAAAGGAATCCAGGACTATGGCGGCTACACCTTC. It encodes CASSDKGIQDYGGYTF.

In DNA form, the CDR3 reads TGTGCCAGCAGCGTAGCGGTGGGGGCGAACGAGCAGTACTTC. Protein: CASSVAVGANEQYF. V usage is TRBV9 and J usage is TRBJ2-7, with a possible D match to TRBD1 (6 bases). With 0 bases removed from V and 5 bases from J, the gap between germline ends came to 12 bases. The CDR3 consists of 14 residues. CDR1 is SGDLS and CDR2 is YYNGEE in the germline V gene.

V usage is TRBV7-2 and J usage is TRBJ2-1, with TRBD2 matching over 8 bases. Germline V gene data show CDR1 as SGHTA and CDR2 as FQGNSA. The CDR3 is 16 amino acids. J was trimmed by 0 bases and V by 3 bases; bases with no gene match: 4. The chain's CDR3 is CASSLLGGGSYNEQFF. CDR3 bases: TGTGCCAGCAGCTTGCTCGGGGGGGGCTCCTACAATGAGCAGTTCTTC.

This rearrangement joins TRBV11-2 to TRBJ1-1; TRBD1 matches 7 bases. The CDR3 is made up of 15 amino acids. Germline assignment: CDR1 SGHAT and CDR2 FQNNGV. The junction had 5 bases not matched to a gene; V was cut back by 3 bases and J by 1 base. The CDR3 loop is CASSFLTGANTEAFF. The CDR3 coding sequence is TGTGCCAGCAGCTTCCTAACAGGGGCGAACACTGAAGCTTTCTTT.

The rearrangement joins TRBV11-2 to TRBJ1-1; D perhaps matches TRBD1 (6 bases). V lost 5 bases, J lost 1 base, and 8 bases lay in between. This CDR3 spans 13 amino acids. The V gene's germline CDR1 is SGHAT and CDR2 FQNNGV. The CDR3 reads CASSGQPNTEAFF. CDR3 sequence (DNA): TGTGCCAGCAGCGGACAGCCGAACACTGAAGCTTTCTTT.

The rearrangement uses TRBV30 and TRBJ2-5; the match to TRBD1 covers 11 bases. This CDR3 region has 14 residues. Per the germline V gene, CDR1 is GTSNPN and CDR2 is SVGIG (reference sequence). V was pared by 6 bases and J by 1 base, with 4 bases of the junction left unmatched. The chain's CDR3 is CACRDRGFQETQYF. CDR3 nucleotide sequence: TGTGCCTGCCGGGACAGGGGGTTCCAAGAGACCCAGTACTTC.

The chain carries TRBV30 and TRBJ2-7; D gene uncertain. The CDR3 extends over 11 amino acids. Germline assignment: CDR1 GTSNPN and CDR2 SVGIG (reference sequence). V was cut by 0 bases and J by 5 bases, with 5 bases left in between. CDR3 DNA: TGTGCCTGGAGTGTTCTCGACGAGCAGTACTTC. Translating gives CAWSVLDEQYF.

The chain links TRBV30 to TRBJ1-1; 7 nucleotides match TRBD1. Germline V gene lookup returns CDR1 GTSNPN and CDR2 SVGIG (reference sequence). The V and J ends lost 5 bases and 4 bases, in that order; junction bases with no gene match: 7. This CDR3 has 13 amino acids. CDR3 protein: CAWRRGRATEAFF. The CDR3 DNA reads TGTGCCTGGCGTAGGGGGCGAGCCACTGAAGCTTTCTTT.

V usage is TRBV5-6 and J usage is TRBJ2-3; TRBD2 is a possible D gene (5 bases). This CDR3 has 16 amino acids. V gave up 1 base and J gave up 4 bases, with 16 bases separating them. CDR1 SGHDT and CDR2 YYEEEE come from the germline V gene. CDR3 loop: CASSLWWTPGADTQYF. DNA of the CDR3: TGTGCCAGCAGCTTGTGGTGGACTCCTGGGGCAGATACGCAGTATTTT.

The rearrangement joins TRBV9 to TRBJ1-4; the D gene is possibly TRBD1 (5 bases). CDR1 is SGDLS, CDR2 YYNGEE, per germline. Trimming removed 5 bases from V and 7 bases from J, with 15 bases in between. The CDR3 consists of 14 residues. CDR3 in DNA: TGTGCCAGCAGGGCCTCTGGGGCCGGTGAAAAACTGTTTTTT. Translated: CASRASGAGEKLFF.

This rearrangement joins TRBV7-9 to TRBJ2-5, with a weak D call TRBD2 (5 bases). V lost 5 bases and J 3 bases, leaving 10 bases between the germline ends. Germline V CDR1 and CDR2: SEHNR, FQNEAQ (reference sequence). The CDR3 covers 13 residues. The CDR3 is CASSRGSKETQYF. Written as DNA, the CDR3 is TGTGCCAGCAGCCGCGGGTCAAAAGAGACCCAGTACTTC.

The V and J genes are TRBV29-1 and TRBJ2-5; unclear D gene. This CDR3 has 13 amino acids. In germline, CDR1 is SQVTM, CDR2 ANQGSEA. V gave up 3 bases and J gave up 5 bases, with 13 bases separating them. CDR3 nucleotides: TGCAGCGTTGATTGGCAGCTCGGGGAGACCCAGTACTTC. It encodes CSVDWQLGETQYF.

The chain couples TRBV4-3 to TRBJ1-6; the match to TRBD1 covers 9 bases. CDR3 length equals 16 residues. The V gene's germline CDR1 is LGHNA and CDR2 YSLEER. V trimming: 0 bases; J trimming: 8 bases; junction bases outside the gene matches: 5. The CDR3 sequence: CASSQELGTGYSPLHF. CDR3 sequence (DNA): TGCGCCAGCAGCCAAGAACTAGGGACAGGGTATTCACCCCTCCACTTT.

The V gene is TRBV7-8, the J gene TRBJ2-3, with TRBD1 matching over 7 bases. The CDR3 is made up of 16 amino acids. CDR1 is SGHVS and CDR2 is FQNEAQ in the germline V gene. The J segment lost 0 bases and the V segment lost 6 bases, leaving 9 bases of the junction unmatched. The CDR3 protein is CASRLTGTASTDTQYF. CDR3 in DNA: TGTGCCAGCAGGCTAACCGGGACAGCGAGCACAGATACGCAGTATTTT.

This chain joins TRBV4-1 and TRBJ1-4; D might be TRBD1 (5 bases). The V gene lost 4 bases and the J gene lost 8 bases, with 17 bases spanning the gap. CDR3 length: 15 amino acids. Germline-derived CDR1 and CDR2 are MGHRA and YSYEKL. The CDR3 DNA reads TGCGCCAGCAGCCTTAGTGGGGCCCGAGACGAAAAACTGTTTTTT. Translating gives CASSLSGARDEKLFF.

This chain links TRBV6-5 with TRBJ2-7; 7 positions agree with TRBD2. Germline loops: CDR1 MNHEY, CDR2 SVGAGI. The V segment lost 6 bases and the J segment 1 base; nucleotides outside the gene matches: 6. This CDR3 has 14 residues. CDR3 nucleotides: TGTGCCAGCAGAACGGGGCGGGGGTCCTACGAGCAGTACTTC. Translation gives CASRTGRGSYEQYF.

In its sample, this clone was seen once. The chain employs TRBV6-5 and TRBJ1-2; tentative D call: TRBD1 (6 bases). Looked up from germline, CDR1 is MNHEY and CDR2 is SVGAGI. Trimming stripped 0 bases from V and 6 bases from J, with 17 bases between. The CDR3 has 16 residues. DNA for the CDR3: TGTGCCAGCAGTTACTCGATAACAGGGAGTGTTGATGGCTACACCTTC. Protein sequence: CASSYSITGSVDGYTF.

This clone is a singleton in its sample. This chain joins TRBV5-8 and TRBJ2-7; a weak D match, TRBD2 (6 bases). CDR1 and CDR2 from the germline V gene are SGHTS and YDEGEE. This CDR3 is 14 amino acids long. V gave up 3 bases and J gave up 3 bases, with 13 bases separating them. In DNA form, the CDR3 reads TGTGCCAGCAGCTGGAGGGGACCCAACTACGAGCAGTACTTC. Translating it yields CASSWRGPNYEQYF.

This chain joins TRBV6-5 and TRBJ2-1, with TRBD1 matching over 7 bases. From germline, CDR1 is MNHEY and CDR2 SVGAGI. V lost 8 bases and J lost 6; bases outside the gene matches: 10. The CDR3 runs to 14 residues. CDR3 protein: CASQLDRVGNEQFF. The DNA for the CDR3 is TGTGCCAGCCAACTAGACAGGGTGGGCAATGAGCAGTTCTTC.

The V gene is TRBV2, the J gene TRBJ1-5; tentative D call: TRBD1 (5 bases). The V end was cut by 2 bases, the J end by 0 bases, with 8 bases between. This CDR3 has 15 residues. Germline lookup yields CDR1 SNHLY and CDR2 FYNNEI. This CDR3 is CASSEKGNSNQPQHF. The CDR3 coding sequence is TGTGCCAGCAGTGAAAAGGGGAATAGCAATCAGCCCCAGCATTTT.

J is TRBJ2-1 and V is TRBV28; TRBD2 agrees at 9 bases. Trimming cost V 10 bases and J 7 bases; bases outside gene matches: 14. The CDR3 runs 15 residues. Germline V lookup: CDR1 MDHEN, CDR2 SYDVKM. CDR3 region: CATLPPAGGGNEQFF. The CDR3 nucleotides are TGTGCCACCCTACCCCCGGCGGGAGGGGGGAATGAGCAGTTCTTC.

The chain combines TRBV6-5 with TRBJ2-3; D is uncertain. Per the germline V gene, CDR1 is MNHEY and CDR2 is SVGAGI. V lost 3 bases and J lost 2, with 9 bases in between. The CDR3 has 14 amino acids. In DNA, the CDR3 is TGTGCCAGCAGTTATAACAGCCACACAGATACGCAGTATTTT. This translates into CASSYNSHTDTQYF.

The rearrangement uses TRBV7-9 and TRBJ2-7, with 13 bases that match TRBD2. V gave up 5 bases and J gave up 0 bases; unmatched junction bases: 4. The CDR3 spans 16 residues. CDR1 SEHNR and CDR2 FQNEAQ come from the germline V gene (reference sequence). In nucleotides, the CDR3 is TGTGCCAGCAGCCGAGGGACTAGCGGGAACTCCTACGAGCAGTACTTC. Its translation is CASSRGTSGNSYEQYF.

The chain carries TRBV6-6 and TRBJ1-4; a weak D match, TRBD1 (6 bases). V lost 10 bases, J lost 8 bases, and 17 bases lay in between. This CDR3 is 13 amino acids long. Germline CDR1 is MNHNY and CDR2 is SVGAGI (reference sequence). CDR3: CATFTGREEKLFF. The CDR3 nucleotides read TGTGCCACCTTTACAGGGCGCGAAGAAAAACTGTTTTTT.

This clone was observed a handful of times. The chain combines TRBV7-2 with TRBJ1-2; possible D gene TRBD1, 5 bases. Germline V gene sequence: CDR1 SGHTA, CDR2 FQGNSA. The CDR3 totals 15 residues. The V and J ends lost 5 bases and 0 bases respectively, with 13 bases between them. In DNA form, the CDR3 reads TGTGCCAGCAGCCTCCGGGACTTAGCTAACTATGGCTACACCTTC. This codes for CASSLRDLANYGYTF.

In DNA, the CDR3 is TGTGCCAGCAGCCTAGACTCTTTTAACTATGGCTACACCTTC. Translated, it gives CASSLDSFNYGYTF. J is TRBJ1-2 and V is TRBV5-4; D is ambiguous. CDR1 SGHNT and CDR2 YYREEE come from the germline V gene (reference sequence). Trimming shortened V by 4 bases and J by 1 base, and 11 bases separated the two germline ends. The CDR3 loop spans 14 amino acids.

The rearrangement links TRBV19 to TRBJ1-2; D gene unclear. Looked up from germline, CDR1 is LNHDA and CDR2 is SQIVND (reference sequence). The CDR3 is made up of 12 amino acids. The germline V and J ends were trimmed by 2 bases and 7 bases, with 8 bases remaining between them. The CDR3 is CASSISQSGYTF. In nucleotides, the CDR3 is TGTGCCAGTAGTATAAGTCAGTCTGGCTACACCTTC.

V usage is TRBV10-3 and J usage is TRBJ2-7, with TRBD2 matching over 9 bases. The J segment lost 0 bases and the V segment lost 5 bases, leaving 2 bases of the junction unmatched. CDR1 ENHRY and CDR2 SYGVKD come from the germline V gene. This CDR3 is built from 14 residues. DNA for the CDR3: TGTGCCATCAGTCTTAGCGGGAGCTCCTACGAGCAGTACTTC. Its translation is CAISLSGSSYEQYF.

The rearrangement links TRBV29-1 to TRBJ2-1; tentatively, D is TRBD2 (6 bases). Trimming cost V 2 bases and J 0 bases, with 11 bases left between them. Germline-derived CDR1 and CDR2 are SQVTM and ANQGSEA. The CDR3 contains 15 residues. CDR3 in amino acids: CSVERGARSYNEQFF. As DNA, the CDR3 is TGCAGCGTTGAACGCGGGGCCCGCTCCTACAATGAGCAGTTCTTC.

On this clone: At one end the junction does not follow the germline gene, possibly because of a read error. The sample has other DNA sequences that encode this CDR3 too. CDR3 sequence (DNA): TGCGCCAGCAGCCAAGGATCCGGGACTAGCATATATGAACAGTTCTTC. It translates to CASSQGSGTSIYEQFF. The chain carries TRBV4-1 and TRBJ2-1; the match to TRBD2 covers 9 bases. This CDR3 comprises 16 residues. Germline-derived CDR1 and CDR2 are MGHRA and YSYEKL.

The rearrangement uses TRBV19 and TRBJ2-1, with 7 positions matching TRBD2. This CDR3 is 15 amino acids long. V was pared by 3 bases and J by 9 bases, with 11 bases of the junction left unmatched. Germline-derived CDR1 and CDR2 are LNHDA and SQIVND (reference sequence). CDR3 DNA: TGTGCCAGTAGTATGGCAGGGACGGGAGGCGGTGAGCAGTTCTTC. Translating gives CASSMAGTGGGEQFF.